These 7 T cell receptor beta chains were sequenced from one sample in a study of T cells in Graves' hyperthyroidism and ophthalmopathy. There were TCR beta CDR3 regions amplified from RNA transcripts. The HTBI primer set served for first-round RT-PCR of the TCR CDR3. TCRdb redid the calling of the multiplex PCR reads with MiXCR, one entry per CDR3 protein. The sample carries a few hundred thousand distinct CDR3 sequences, roughly 46% recorded once. The source material was peripheral blood or thyroid tissue (not recorded which). The receptors were gathered from an adult woman with Graves' disease, either hyperthyroidism or ophthalmopathy (not recorded which).

The chain combines TRBV5-1 with TRBJ2-5; 9 bases line up with TRBD1. Germline V gene lookup returns CDR1 SGHRS and CDR2 YFSETQ. The CDR3 sequence is 16 residues long. V was clipped by 4 bases and J by 5 bases; unmatched bases: 12. CDR3 amino acids: CASSPSGTGFGETQYF. The CDR3 DNA reads TGCGCCAGCAGCCCCTCCGGGACAGGGTTTGGCGAGACCCAGTACTTC.

This clonotype showed up many times. CDR3 bases: TGTGCCAGCAGTTCGGGCAGGGGGCTAGTCACCGGGGAGCTGTTTTTT. Translated, it gives CASSSGRGLVTGELFF. This rearrangement joins TRBV12-3 or TRBV12-4 to TRBJ2-2; 8 nucleotides align to TRBD1. This CDR3 comprises 16 residues. The trim removed 4 bases at V and 4 bases at J, leaving 8 bases unmatched.

This clonotype was counted a few times. V gene TRBV7-2 combines with J gene TRBJ1-1; D gene unclear. The CDR3 covers 13 residues. V lost 2 bases, J lost 5 bases, and 9 bases lay in between. The germline V gene has CDR1 SGHTA and CDR2 FQGNSA. The CDR3 loop reads CASSLTHATEAFF. In nucleotides, the CDR3 is TGTGCCAGCAGCTTAACCCATGCGACTGAAGCTTTCTTT. Drawing the rest from reference TRBV7-2 and TRBJ1-1, the complete variable domain is GAGVSQSPSNKVTEKGKDVELRCDPISGHTALYWYRQSLGQGLEFLIYFQGNSAPDKSGLPSDRFSAERTGGSVSTLTIQRTQQEDSAVYLCASSLTHATEAFFGQGTRLTVV.

The genes are TRBV7-9 and TRBJ1-6, with 9 positions matching TRBD1. The CDR3 is 14 amino acids. Per germline, CDR1 SEHNR and CDR2 FQNEAQ (reference sequence). Unmatched junction bases numbered 12, after V lost 6 bases and J lost 15 bases. The CDR3 bases are TGTGCCAGCAGACAACAGGGGGCCGCTGATTTCCTCCACTTT. Its translation is CASRQQGAADFLHF.

This clonotype came up many times. This chain uses TRBV5-1 with TRBJ1-2, with 8 bases lining up with TRBD1. The ends lost 2 bases at V and 8 bases at J; junction bases unmatched: 11. CDR1 is SGHRS and CDR2 is YFSETQ in the germline V gene. This CDR3 is 15 amino acids long. The CDR3 is CASSLLQDRVGGYTF. DNA for the CDR3: TGCGCCAGCAGCTTACTCCAGGACAGGGTTGGAGGCTACACCTTC.

The V and J genes are TRBV7-2 and TRBJ2-7, with 7 bases fitting TRBD1. The CDR3 is made up of 15 amino acids. Germline CDR1 SGHTA, CDR2 FQGNSA. The ends lost 5 bases at V and 2 bases at J; junction bases unmatched: 9. CDR3 sequence (DNA): TGTGCCAGCAGCCCTGCCGGGACAGCCGCCTACGAGCAGTACTTC. It encodes CASSPAGTAAYEQYF.

This clonotype was observed at least ten times. The chain joins TRBV7-9 to TRBJ1-4; D is perhaps TRBD1 (5 bases). Germline CDR1 and CDR2: SEHNR and FQNEAQ (reference sequence). The germline V and J ends were trimmed by 5 bases and 5 bases, with 12 bases remaining between them. This CDR3 has 14 residues. The CDR3 here is CASSKWGTNEKLFF. As DNA, the CDR3 is TGTGCCAGCAGCAAGTGGGGGACCAATGAAAAACTGTTTTTT.